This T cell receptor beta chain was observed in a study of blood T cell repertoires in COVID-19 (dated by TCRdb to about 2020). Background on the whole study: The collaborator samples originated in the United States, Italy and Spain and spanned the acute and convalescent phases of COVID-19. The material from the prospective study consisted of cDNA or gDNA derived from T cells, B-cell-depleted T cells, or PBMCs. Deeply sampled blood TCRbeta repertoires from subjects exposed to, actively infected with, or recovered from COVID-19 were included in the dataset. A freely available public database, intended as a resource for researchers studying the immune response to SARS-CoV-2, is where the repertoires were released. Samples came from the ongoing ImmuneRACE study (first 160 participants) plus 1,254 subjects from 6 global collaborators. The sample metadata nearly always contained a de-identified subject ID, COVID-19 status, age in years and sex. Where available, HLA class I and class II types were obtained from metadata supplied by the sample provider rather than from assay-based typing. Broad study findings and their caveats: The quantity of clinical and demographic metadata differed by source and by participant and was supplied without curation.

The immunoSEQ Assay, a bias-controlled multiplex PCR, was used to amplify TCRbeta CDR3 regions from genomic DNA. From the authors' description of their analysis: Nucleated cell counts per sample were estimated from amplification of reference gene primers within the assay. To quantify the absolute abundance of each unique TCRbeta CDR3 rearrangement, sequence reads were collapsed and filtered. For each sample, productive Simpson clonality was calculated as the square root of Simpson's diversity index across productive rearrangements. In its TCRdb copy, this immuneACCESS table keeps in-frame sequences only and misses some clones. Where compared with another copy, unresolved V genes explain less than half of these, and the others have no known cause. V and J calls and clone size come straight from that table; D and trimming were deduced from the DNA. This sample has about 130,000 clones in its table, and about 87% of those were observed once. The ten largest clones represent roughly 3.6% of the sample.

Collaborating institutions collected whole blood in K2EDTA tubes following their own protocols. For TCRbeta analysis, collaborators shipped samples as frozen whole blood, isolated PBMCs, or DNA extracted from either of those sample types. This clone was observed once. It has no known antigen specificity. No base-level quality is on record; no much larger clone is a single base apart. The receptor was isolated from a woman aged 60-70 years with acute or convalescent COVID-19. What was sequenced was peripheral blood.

The CDR3: CASSPSPGQGNTEAFF. The sequenced DNA is TGTGCCAGCTCACCATCCCCGGGACAGGGGAACACTGAAGCTTTCTTT. The rearrangement joined TRBV18 to TRBJ1-1; 9 middle bases align to TRBD1. The V end gives up 2 bases and the J end 1 base, leaving 5 bases in the junction not matched to a gene. CDR1 KGHSH and CDR2 LQKENI were looked up in the germline V gene. From the cysteine through the phenylalanine, the CDR3 covers 16 amino acids. This entry keeps only the CDR3 DNA: 48 bases, framed from base 1.